Following are 20 T cell receptor beta chains from one sample sequenced in a study of CD8 T cells in Susac syndrome. Random-hexamer reverse transcription was applied to about 0.45 to 1 ug RNA. TCRdb processed the immunoSEQ multiplex PCR reads anew with MiXCR; each CDR3 protein has one entry. The sample shows more than 75,000 distinct CDR3 sequences, just under 95% of them seen only once. The sequenced sample was CD8+ T cells from PBMCs. These receptors originate from a human donor in good health.

This chain joins TRBV12-3 or TRBV12-4 and TRBJ1-1; D not certain. CDR3 size: 13 residues. V dropped 7 bases and J dropped 1 base, with 10 bases sitting between them. CDR3 DNA: TGTGCCAGCACCGAGGGAGGGAACACTGAAGCTTTCTTT. Translating gives CASTEGGNTEAFF.

This clonotype occurred once. The chain has TRBV9 and TRBJ1-1, with 8 bases that match TRBD1. Trimming took 3 bases from V and 3 from J; bases not matched to a gene: 16. Germline CDR1 SGDLS, CDR2 YYNGEE. The CDR3 has 18 amino acids. The CDR3 DNA follows: TGTGCCAGCAGCGCAGGGGGCTGGTTAATGACGGGGTACACTGAAGCTTTCTTT. This gives the protein CASSAGGWLMTGYTEAFF.

The chain has TRBV6-5 and TRBJ1-2, with 7 positions matching TRBD1. V gave up 6 bases and J gave up 7 bases; unmatched junction bases: 8. The CDR3 is 13 amino acids. Germline V gene data show CDR1 as MNHEY and CDR2 as SVGAGI. The chain's CDR3 is CASSRDSLFGYTF. CDR3 coding DNA: TGTGCCAGCAGCAGGGACAGTTTATTTGGCTACACCTTC.

The chain couples TRBV5-1 to TRBJ2-1, with 12 bases that match TRBD1. J was trimmed by 6 bases and V by 4 bases; bases with no gene match: 5. This CDR3 comprises 15 residues. Germline CDR1 and CDR2: SGHRS and YFSETQ. CDR3 in amino acids: CASSAGTGGFNEQFF. For the CDR3, the DNA is TGCGCCAGCAGCGCCGGGACAGGGGGCTTCAATGAGCAGTTCTTC.

Here the CDR3 DNA reads TGTGCCAGCACCCCTAAGGGGGGGGTCCGGTCTGAAGCTTTCTTT. Amino acids: CASTPKGGVRSEAFF. This sequence joins TRBV27 and TRBJ1-1, with a possible D match to TRBD1 (6 bases). The germline CDR1 and CDR2 sequences are MNHEY and SMNVEV (reference sequence). This CDR3 comprises 15 residues. The V end was cut by 7 bases, the J end by 6 bases, with 21 bases between.

The chain is built from TRBV7-9 and TRBJ2-3; TRBD2 is a possible D gene (6 bases). Trimming took off 3 bases at V and 5 bases at J, with 6 bases between the two ends. There are 12 residues in the CDR3. Germline values: CDR1 SEHNR, CDR2 FQNEAQ (reference sequence). CDR3 protein: CASSLEGDTQYF. The CDR3 region has the DNA TGTGCCAGCAGCTTGGAGGGAGATACGCAGTATTTT.

The gene calls are TRBV12-3 or TRBV12-4 and TRBJ2-3; D not certain. The CDR3 consists of 14 residues. Trimming took 2 bases from V and 6 from J, leaving 12 bases between them. CDR3 loop: CASSLRPAGDTQYF. CDR3 DNA sequence: TGTGCCAGCAGTTTACGTCCGGCTGGGGATACGCAGTATTTT.

V and J are TRBV2 and TRBJ2-1; D is ambiguous. This CDR3 comprises 12 residues. The V end was cut by 6 bases, the J end by 3 bases, with 6 bases between. Germline V gene sequence: CDR1 SNHLY, CDR2 FYNNEI. CDR3 sequence reads: CASRLNYNEQFF. The CDR3 nucleotides are TGTGCCAGCAGGCTCAACTACAATGAGCAGTTCTTC.

The V call is TRBV7-9, the J call TRBJ1-1, with D unresolved. The CDR3 loop spans 16 amino acids. The V end lost 1 base, the J end lost 8 bases, and 20 bases lay between the germline ends. The V gene's germline CDR1 is SEHNR and CDR2 FQNEAQ (reference sequence). As DNA, the CDR3 is TGTGCCAGCAGCTTAGGTCCACTCGAGGCGCGGCAGGAAGCTTTCTTT. It codes for CASSLGPLEARQEAFF.

This clonotype has a single count. At one of its ends the junction is not consistent with the germline gene, which may arise from a read error. This chain joins TRBV6-6 and TRBJ2-1, with TRBD2 matching 11 bases. CDR3 size: 14 residues. Germline V lookup: CDR1 MNHNY, CDR2 SVGAGI (reference sequence). The CDR3 here is CASTSGLAETLEGF. CDR3 nucleotide sequence: TGTGCCAGCACCTCGGGACTAGCGGAAACACTAGAGGGCTTC.

J is TRBJ2-7 and V is TRBV7-8; no firm D call. V was shortened by 1 base and J by 5 bases, with 9 bases between the two germline ends. This CDR3 comprises 13 residues. CDR1 SGHVS and CDR2 FQNEAQ come from the germline V gene. The CDR3 sequence is CASSLVRRDEQYV. The CDR3 nucleotides read TGTGCCAGCAGCTTAGTCAGAAGGGACGAGCAGTACGTC.

The rearrangement joins TRBV4-3 to TRBJ2-3; 8 positions agree with TRBD2. J lost 4 bases, V lost 1 base, and 13 bases had no gene match. Per germline, CDR1 LGHNA and CDR2 YSLEER. The CDR3 is made up of 18 amino acids. The CDR3 coding sequence is TGCGCCAGCAGCCAAGGAGCAGCGACTAGCGTACTCGCAGATACGCAGTATTTT. Its protein product is CASSQGAATSVLADTQYF.

The rearrangement uses TRBV28 and TRBJ1-5, with D hard to call. V was trimmed by 4 bases and J by 4 bases, leaving 14 bases between them. CDR3 length: 15 amino acids. Looked up from germline, CDR1 is MDHEN and CDR2 is SYDVKM. The CDR3 reads CASSYPEGQNQPQHF. The CDR3 DNA reads as TGTGCCAGCAGTTACCCGGAGGGTCAGAATCAGCCCCAGCATTTT.

The rearrangement links TRBV23-1 to TRBJ1-4, with 10 bases matching TRBD1. TRBV23-1 has ORF status, its function being uncertain. Trimming took 6 bases from V and 5 from J; bases not matched to a gene: 6. The CDR3 loop spans 15 amino acids. The CDR3 reads CASSPPGQGNEKLFF. As DNA, the CDR3 is TGCGCCAGCAGCCCCCCGGGACAGGGGAATGAAAAACTGTTTTTT.

The rearrangement links TRBV7-9 to TRBJ2-5; perhaps TRBD2 as D (5 bases). In germline, CDR1 is SEHNR, CDR2 FQNEAQ (reference sequence). Trimming pared 3 bases from V and 4 bases from J, leaving 12 bases between. The CDR3 totals 14 residues. CDR3 loop: CASSLVLEGETQYF. The CDR3 DNA is TGTGCCAGCAGCTTGGTACTAGAGGGAGAGACCCAGTACTTC.

The count of this clonotype is one. This chain joins TRBV7-8 and TRBJ1-2; the D is unclear. Germline V CDR1 and CDR2: SGHVS, FQNEAQ. V was cut by 7 bases and J by 0 bases, with 6 bases left in between. This CDR3 region has 12 residues. As DNA, the CDR3 is TGTGCCAGCATCGACACTAACTATGGCTACACCTTC. This translates into CASIDTNYGYTF.

The chain is built from TRBV20-1 and TRBJ2-3, with D possibly matching TRBD1 (5 bases). The length of the CDR3 is 15 residues. The germline V gene encodes CDR1 DFQATT and CDR2 SNEGSKA (reference sequence). Trimming pared 3 bases from V and 3 bases from J, leaving 16 bases between. Written as DNA, the CDR3 is TGCAGTGCTAGTTGGTTTGCCAGGGTAACAGATACGCAGTATTTT. Translating it yields CSASWFARVTDTQYF.

The chain couples TRBV20-1 to TRBJ1-1; a possible D gene is TRBD1 (6 bases). V gave up 3 bases and J gave up 5 bases, with 13 bases separating them. The germline V gene has CDR1 DFQATT and CDR2 SNEGSKA (reference sequence). This CDR3 comprises 13 residues. CDR3 nucleotides: TGCAGTGCTAGCCTAGGGGGTAAGACTGAAGCTTTCTTT. Translating it yields CSASLGGKTEAFF.

This chain uses TRBV10-3 with TRBJ2-7, with D perhaps TRBD1 or TRBD2 (5 bases each). Trimming removed 5 bases from V and 4 bases from J, with 15 bases in between. The CDR3 is 14 residues long. Germline CDR1 reads ENHRY; CDR2 reads SYGVKD. In nucleotides, the CDR3 is TGTGCCATCAGTCCCTCGGGACCAGATTACGAGCAGTACGTC. As protein: CAISPSGPDYEQYV.

The chain recombines TRBV28 with TRBJ2-7; perhaps D is TRBD1 or TRBD2 (5 bases each). Per the germline V gene, CDR1 is MDHEN and CDR2 is SYDVKM. The CDR3 loop spans 13 amino acids. The V end was cut by 5 bases, the J end by 3 bases, with 11 bases between. The CDR3 here is CASSPRELYEQYF. The CDR3 coding sequence is TGTGCCAGCAGTCCCAGGGAGCTCTACGAGCAGTACTTC.